The sequence of this TCR beta chain was determined in a study of cytomegalovirus exposure and HLA in healthy donors. CDR3 length: 14 amino acids. Trimming removed 5 bases from V and 4 bases from J; junction bases left unmatched: 5. Germline V gives CDR1 MNHEY, CDR2 SVGAGI. PCR involved 60 Vbeta and 13 Jbeta primers. Some clones are missing from TCRdb's copy, which holds only in-frame ones; the method was immunoSEQ multiplex PCR. The sample lists approximately 190,000 clones; 75% to 90% were seen once. This clonotype was sampled from a woman in her forties or fifties in good health and CMV-seropositive. The chain couples TRBV6-5 to TRBJ1-3, with 7 bases lining up with TRBD1. Sequenced sample: PBMCs. In DNA form, the CDR3 reads TGTGCCAGCAGTAGGGGACAGTTGGGAAACACCATATATTTT. Amino acid sequence: CASSRGQLGNTIYF.